These T cell receptor beta chains were read from a single sample in a study of vaccination effects on CD4 cells after COVID-19. The assay was immunoSEQ multiplex PCR, and TCRdb's table has in-frame clones only and misses some. The sample lists tens of thousands of clones, 79% occurring once. Their target antigens are unknown. The sequencing here drew on CD4+ T cells from PBMCs cultured with HCoV-OC43 spike peptides, taken before COVID-19 vaccination. Source of these receptors: a human donor who received a COVID-19 vaccine. CDR3s include the opening cysteine and the closing phenylalanine or tryptophan. Fields, in order: V gene, J gene, CDR3 protein.

V gene: TRBV20-1; J gene: TRBJ2-3; CDR3 protein: CSEYFGDTQYF
V gene: TRBV6-2/TRBV6-3; J gene: TRBJ1-2; CDR3 protein: CASSRRDGGRAYGYTF
V gene: TRBV15; J gene: TRBJ2-6; CDR3 protein: CATSKGTGVSGANVLTF
V gene: TRBV9; J gene: TRBJ1-1; CDR3 protein: CASSRQYGTHIAMNTEAFF
V gene: TRBV29-1; J gene: TRBJ1-1; CDR3 protein: CSVEGVTEAFF
V gene: TRBV24-1; J gene: TRBJ2-1; CDR3 protein: CATSAGNEQFF
V gene: TRBV5-4; J gene: TRBJ2-3; CDR3 protein: CASSYTSGTSTDTQYF
V gene: TRBV9; J gene: TRBJ1-3; CDR3 protein: CASTEDLSGNTIYF
V gene: TRBV6-1; J gene: TRBJ2-5; CDR3 protein: CASSGSTSGGGQETQYF
V gene: TRBV2; J gene: TRBJ1-1; CDR3 protein: CASNFGGLAEAFF
V gene: TRBV4-1; J gene: TRBJ2-1; CDR3 protein: CASSRGQGYNEQFF
V gene: TRBV18; J gene: TRBJ2-2; CDR3 protein: CASSPPQGLAGWNTGELFF
V gene: TRBV27; J gene: TRBJ1-5; CDR3 protein: CASSLYGLNQPQHF
V gene: TRBV5-1; J gene: TRBJ2-2; CDR3 protein: CASSLTGSNTGELFF
V gene: TRBV10-3; J gene: TRBJ1-2; CDR3 protein: CAISVWTGADYGYTF
V gene: TRBV6-5; J gene: TRBJ1-2; CDR3 protein: CASSSGWGDYTF
V gene: TRBV18; J gene: TRBJ1-6; CDR3 protein: CASSPRGGNSPLHF
V gene: TRBV5-1; J gene: TRBJ1-6; CDR3 protein: CASSFMPGAGNSPLHF